This TCR beta chain is from a study of cytomegalovirus exposure and HLA in healthy donors. Study-level findings and limits: TCR sequences were mostly rare, though some public TCRs occurred in many donors. Common viral pathogens seemed, in a later analysis, to connect with several of the most significant clusters.

Turning to this clone: What it binds is unknown.

The CDR3 spans 15 residues. Germline values: CDR1 MDHEN, CDR2 SYDVKM. With 5 bases clipped from V and 7 bases from J, the junction kept 6 bases outside the gene matches. With 60 Vbeta and 13 Jbeta primers, the PCR was carried out. Original analysis: Later, an analysis found roughly 80 million unique TCR beta chains, and about 10 million of these were shared. Assay used: immunoSEQ multiplex PCR; TCRdb lists only in-frame clones, some missing. D and trimming come from the DNA, and the V and J calls and clone size come from that table. The sample contains approximately 210,000 clones, around 85% of which appear only once.

The chain employs TRBV28 and TRBJ1-6, with 9 positions matching TRBD1. The sample taken for sequencing was PBMCs. The receptor comes from a man younger than 35 in good health and CMV-seronegative. The CDR3 nucleotides read TGTGCCAGCAGTCCTTGGACAGGGGAGAATTCACCCCTCCACTTT. This translates into CASSPWTGENSPLHF.